A selection of T cell receptor beta chains follows, all from one sample in a study of blood T cell repertoires in COVID-19. Method: immunoSEQ multiplex PCR; TCRdb's copy keeps in-frame clones and lacks some. The data contain over 120,000 clones, nearly 85% of them singletons. Source material: peripheral blood. The receptors come from a human donor in a cohort sampled during active COVID-19. Each CDR3 is given with its conserved first and last residue. Each record gives: clone size, CDR3 length, V gene, J gene, D gene, CDR3 DNA, CDR3 protein. D genes are given only for firm matches. Size is stated for part of the rows, as once, few or many counts, or as a class when the clone is expanded.

-	14	TRBV7-8	TRBJ2-7	TRBD2	TGTGCCAGCAGAGCGACTAGCGGGGGGCCAGAGCAGTACTTC	CASRATSGGPEQYF
-	16	TRBV6-5	TRBJ1-1	-	TGTGCCAGCAGTTCCATACCCGGGACAAGGCATACTGAAGCTTTCTTT	CASSSIPGTRHTEAFF
-	15	TRBV7-6	TRBJ2-3	TRBD2	TGTGCCAGCAGCTTGAGGAGGAGCGGGGCAGATACGCAGTATTTT	CASSLRRSGADTQYF
-	15	TRBV5-1	TRBJ2-1	-	TGCGCCAGCAGCTTGGAAGGGGGCTCCTACAATGAGCAGTTCTTC	CASSLEGGSYNEQFF
-	11	TRBV6-1	TRBJ2-7	-	TGTGCCAGCAGTGAACCTCCGAGGCAGTACTTC	CASSEPPRQYF
-	15	TRBV4-2	TRBJ2-5	TRBD1	TGTGCCAGCAGCCAAGGGACAGGGGGCCAAGAGACCCAGTACTTC	CASSQGTGGQETQYF
-	14	TRBV11-1	TRBJ1-2	TRBD1	TGTGCCAGCAGCAGACGGACAGGGGGCTATGGCTACACCTTC	CASSRRTGGYGYTF
-	15	TRBV9	TRBJ1-4	-	TGTGCCAGCAGTGTCACAGGGAGCGGTAATGAAAAACTGTTTTTT	CASSVTGSGNEKLFF
few	14	TRBV4-1	TRBJ1-5	-	TGCGCCAGCAGCCCGCAGGTCGGCAATCAGCCCCAGCATTTT	CASSPQVGNQPQHF
-	14	TRBV3-1/TRBV3-2	TRBJ1-6	-	TGTGCCAGCAGCCCCAGGGTGTCTAATTCACCCCTCCACTTT	CASSPRVSNSPLHF
-	15	TRBV6-5	TRBJ2-7	TRBD1	TGTGCCAGCAGTTACGACCGGGACAGTTCCTACGAGCAGTACTTC	CASSYDRDSSYEQYF
-	17	TRBV6-2/TRBV6-3	TRBJ2-1	TRBD2	TGTGCCAGCAGTTACTCGCGGAAGGAAGCGGGACCCAATGAGCAGTTCTTC	CASSYSRKEAGPNEQFF
-	16	TRBV5-1	TRBJ1-1	TRBD1	TGCGCCAGCAGCCTTATTACAGGGGTGGGTAACACTGAAGCTTTCTTT	CASSLITGVGNTEAFF
-	16	TRBV6-2/TRBV6-3	TRBJ1-5	TRBD1	TGTGCCAGCAGTTTATCCCTAGGGGACAGAAATCAGCCCCAGCATTTT	CASSLSLGDRNQPQHF
-	15	TRBV10-3	TRBJ2-3	TRBD1	TGTGCCATCAAGGGGACAGGGGGCGGCCCAGATACGCAGTATTTT	CAIKGTGGGPDTQYF
-	13	TRBV10-1	TRBJ2-1	-	TGCGCCACCCTAATCCTCTCCTACAATGAGCAGTTCTTC	CATLILSYNEQFF
few	15	TRBV6-5	TRBJ1-5	TRBD1	TGTGCCAGTTTACAGGGGCCGTACGTCGATCAGCCCCAGCATTTT	CASLQGPYVDQPQHF
-	14	TRBV7-2	TRBJ2-1	TRBD2	TGTGCCAGCAGATACCGACTAGCGGTTAATGAGCAGTTCTTC	CASRYRLAVNEQFF
-	16	TRBV4-3	TRBJ1-4	TRBD1	TGCGCCAGCAGCCAAGATCTGGGGACAGGGGCCGAAAAACTGTTTTTT	CASSQDLGTGAEKLFF
-	12	TRBV9	TRBJ2-5	-	TGTGCCAGCAGCTTTAACCAAGAGACCCAGTACTTC	CASSFNQETQYF
-	15	TRBV11-3	TRBJ1-2	TRBD1	TGTGCCAGCAGTTCCCTGACTGACAGGGACTATGGCTACACCTTC	CASSSLTDRDYGYTF
once	16	TRBV6-2/TRBV6-3	TRBJ1-1	TRBD1	TGTGCCAGCAGCTATCCCGCGACCAGGGGGGCGGCTGAAGCTTTCTTT	CASSYPATRGAAEAFF
-	13	TRBV7-8	TRBJ2-7	-	TGTGCCAGCAGGGCGGTGGATTCCTACGAGCAGTACTTC	CASRAVDSYEQYF
-	15	TRBV7-8	TRBJ1-5	-	TGTGCCAGCAGCTCCCAGGGCACCACCAATCAGCCCCAGCATTTT	CASSSQGTTNQPQHF
-	15	TRBV30	TRBJ2-3	TRBD2	TGTGCCTGGAGTGTAATGTCTAGCGGTACAGATACGCAGTATTTT	CAWSVMSSGTDTQYF
once	17	TRBV18	TRBJ1-1	-	TGTGCCAGCTCACCTCTCGGGGAGGGGGGGTTTGGCCCTGAAGCTTTCTTT	CASSPLGEGGFGPEAFF
-	15	TRBV7-2	TRBJ2-2	-	TGTGCCAGCAGTTTACAGGTCGCGAACACCGGGGAGCTGTTTTTT	CASSLQVANTGELFF
-	17	TRBV5-1	TRBJ1-6	TRBD1	TGCGCCAGCAGCGAGGACAGGTTAGGTCCCTATAATTCACCCCTCCACTTT	CASSEDRLGPYNSPLHF
-	14	TRBV28	TRBJ1-5	-	TGTGCCAGCAGTTTATCGGGTTTTAGCCAGCCCCAGCATTTT	CASSLSGFSQPQHF
once	13	TRBV9	TRBJ2-7	-	TGTGCCAGCAGCGTAGGGCCCTCCTACGAGCAGTACTTC	CASSVGPSYEQYF
-	15	TRBV6-1	TRBJ1-3	TRBD1	TGTGCCAGCAGTGAAACGACAGGGTACGGAAACACCATATATTTT	CASSETTGYGNTIYF
-	16	TRBV5-1	TRBJ2-6	TRBD1	TGCGCCAGCAGCACGACAGGGTCAAATGGGGCCAACGTCCTGACTTTC	CASSTTGSNGANVLTF